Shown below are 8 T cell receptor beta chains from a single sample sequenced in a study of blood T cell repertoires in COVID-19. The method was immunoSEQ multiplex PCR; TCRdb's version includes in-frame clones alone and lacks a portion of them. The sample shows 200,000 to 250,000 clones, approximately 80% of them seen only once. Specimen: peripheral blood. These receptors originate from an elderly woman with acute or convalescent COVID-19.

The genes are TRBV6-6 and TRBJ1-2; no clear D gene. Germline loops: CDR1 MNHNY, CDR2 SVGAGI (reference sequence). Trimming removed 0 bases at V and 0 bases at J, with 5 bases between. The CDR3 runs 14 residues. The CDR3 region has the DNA TGTGCCAGCAGTTACTCACAGCCTAACTATGGCTACACCTTC. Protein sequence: CASSYSQPNYGYTF.

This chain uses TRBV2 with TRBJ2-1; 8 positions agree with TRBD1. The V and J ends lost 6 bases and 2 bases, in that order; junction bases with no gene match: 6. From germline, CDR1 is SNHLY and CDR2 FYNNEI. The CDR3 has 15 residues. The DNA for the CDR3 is TGTGCCAGCAGCCAGGACAGGGCAACCTACAATGAGCAGTTCTTC. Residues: CASSQDRATYNEQFF.

The CDR3 bases are TGTGCCAGCAGCTTATGGGGCGGACGGGAGACCCAGTACTTC. This gives the protein CASSLWGGRETQYF. The chain recombines TRBV7-9 with TRBJ2-5; D perhaps matches TRBD1 (5 bases). Germline-derived CDR1 and CDR2 are SEHNR and FQNEAQ (reference sequence). Trimming took off 2 bases at V and 5 bases at J, with 12 bases between the two ends. The CDR3 extends over 14 amino acids.

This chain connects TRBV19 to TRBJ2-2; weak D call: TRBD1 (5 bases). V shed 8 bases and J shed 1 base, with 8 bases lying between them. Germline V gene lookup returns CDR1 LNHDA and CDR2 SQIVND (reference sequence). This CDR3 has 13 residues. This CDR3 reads CASWQGNTGELFF. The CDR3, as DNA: TGTGCCAGTTGGCAGGGGAACACCGGGGAGCTGTTTTTT.

The CDR3, as DNA: TGTGCCAGCAGCTTAAAGGGGCACGAGACCCAGTACTTC. It translates to CASSLKGHETQYF. The chain couples TRBV5-4 to TRBJ2-5, with D possibly TRBD1 on 5 matching bases. Trimming took 2 bases from V and 5 from J, leaving 10 bases between them. The germline V gene has CDR1 SGHNT and CDR2 YYREEE (reference sequence). The CDR3 runs to 13 residues.

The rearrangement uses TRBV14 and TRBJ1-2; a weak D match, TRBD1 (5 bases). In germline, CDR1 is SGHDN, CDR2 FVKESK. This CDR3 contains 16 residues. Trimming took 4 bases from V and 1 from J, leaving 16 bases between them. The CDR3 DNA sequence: TGTGCCAGCAGCCCGGGGGTTCAACGCTTTAACTATGGCTACACCTTC. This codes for CASSPGVQRFNYGYTF.

The CDR3 loop reads CASSVDRGRGNTIYF. In DNA form, the CDR3 reads TGTGCCAGTAGTGTGGACAGGGGGCGCGGAAACACCATATATTTT. The chain uses TRBV19 and TRBJ1-3, with TRBD1 identical over 11 bases. The CDR3 runs to 15 residues. The germline V gene has CDR1 LNHDA and CDR2 SQIVND (reference sequence). J gave up 4 bases and V 5 bases, and 4 bases lay outside the gene matches.

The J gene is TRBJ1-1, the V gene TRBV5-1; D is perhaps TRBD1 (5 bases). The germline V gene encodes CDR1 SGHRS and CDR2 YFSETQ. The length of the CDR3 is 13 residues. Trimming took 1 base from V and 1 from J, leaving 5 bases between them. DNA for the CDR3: TGCGCCAGCAGCTTGCAGGGGAACACTGAAGCTTTCTTT. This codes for CASSLQGNTEAFF. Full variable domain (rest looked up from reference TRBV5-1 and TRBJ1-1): KAGVTQTPRYLIKTRGQQVTLSCSPISGHRSVSWYQQTPGQGLQFLFEYFSETQRNKGNFPGRFSGRQFSNSRSEMNVSTLELGDSALYLCASSLQGNTEAFFGQGTRLTVV.